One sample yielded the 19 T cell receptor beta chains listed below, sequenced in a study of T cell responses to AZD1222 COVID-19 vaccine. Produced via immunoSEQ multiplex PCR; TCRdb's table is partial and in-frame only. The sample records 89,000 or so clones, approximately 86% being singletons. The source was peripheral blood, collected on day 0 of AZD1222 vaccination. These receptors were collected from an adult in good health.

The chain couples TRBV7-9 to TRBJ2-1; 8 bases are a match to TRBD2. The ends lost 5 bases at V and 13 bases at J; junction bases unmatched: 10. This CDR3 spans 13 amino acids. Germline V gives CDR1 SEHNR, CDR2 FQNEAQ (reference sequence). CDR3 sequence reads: CASSKGERERQFF. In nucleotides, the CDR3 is TGTGCCAGCAGCAAAGGAGAGCGGGAGAGACAGTTCTTC.

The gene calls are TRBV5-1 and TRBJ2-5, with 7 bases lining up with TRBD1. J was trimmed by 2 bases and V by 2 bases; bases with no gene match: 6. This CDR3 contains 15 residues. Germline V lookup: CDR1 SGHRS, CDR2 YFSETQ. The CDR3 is CASSFSGTVQETQYF. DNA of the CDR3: TGCGCCAGCAGCTTTTCCGGGACAGTTCAAGAGACCCAGTACTTC.

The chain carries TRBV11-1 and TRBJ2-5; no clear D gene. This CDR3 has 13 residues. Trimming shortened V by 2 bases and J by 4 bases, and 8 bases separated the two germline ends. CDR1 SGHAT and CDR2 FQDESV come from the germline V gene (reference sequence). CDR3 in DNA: TGTGCCAGCAGCTTACAGGAATCAGAGACCCAGTACTTC. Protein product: CASSLQESETQYF.

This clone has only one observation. The CDR3 nucleotides are TGTGCCAGCAGTTTACTTCCGACTAGGGGGCAGTTCTTC. Residues: CASSLLPTRGQFF. V is TRBV27 and J is TRBJ2-1, with D tentatively TRBD2 (6 bases). V shed 2 bases and J shed 12 bases, with 14 bases lying between them. Germline CDR1 and CDR2: MNHEY and SMNVEV (reference sequence). CDR3 length equals 13 residues.

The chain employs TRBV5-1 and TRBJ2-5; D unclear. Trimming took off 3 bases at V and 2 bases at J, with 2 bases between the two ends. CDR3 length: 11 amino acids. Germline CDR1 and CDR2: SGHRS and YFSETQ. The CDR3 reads CASSWQETQYF. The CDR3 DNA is TGCGCCAGCAGCTGGCAAGAGACCCAGTACTTC.

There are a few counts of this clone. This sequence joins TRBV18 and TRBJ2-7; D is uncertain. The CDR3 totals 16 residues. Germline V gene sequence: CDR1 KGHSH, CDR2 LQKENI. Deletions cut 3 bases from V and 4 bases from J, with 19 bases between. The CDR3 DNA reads TGTGCCAGCTCACCCCGGTTGCGCGGCAACCGATACGAGCAGTACTTC. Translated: CASSPRLRGNRYEQYF.

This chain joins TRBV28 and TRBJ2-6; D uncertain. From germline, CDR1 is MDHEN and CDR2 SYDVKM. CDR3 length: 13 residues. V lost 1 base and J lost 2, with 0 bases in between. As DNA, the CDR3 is TGTGCCAGCAGTTTATCTGGGGCCAACGTCCTGACTTTC. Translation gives CASSLSGANVLTF.

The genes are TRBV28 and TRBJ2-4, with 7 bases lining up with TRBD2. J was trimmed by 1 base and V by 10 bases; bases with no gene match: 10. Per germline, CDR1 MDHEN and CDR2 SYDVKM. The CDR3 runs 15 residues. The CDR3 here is CATPRGGQAKNIQYF. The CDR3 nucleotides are TGTGCCACCCCCCGGGGAGGGCAGGCCAAAAACATTCAGTACTTC.

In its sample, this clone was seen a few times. This CDR3 is CASTGDQTTNEKLFF. The CDR3 DNA is TGTGCCAGCACTGGGGACCAAACAACTAATGAAAAACTGTTTTTT. The chain combines TRBV2 with TRBJ1-4, with D perhaps matching TRBD1 (5 bases). V lost 7 bases, J lost 0 bases, and 12 bases lay in between. The CDR3 runs 15 residues. The germline CDR1 and CDR2 sequences are SNHLY and FYNNEI.

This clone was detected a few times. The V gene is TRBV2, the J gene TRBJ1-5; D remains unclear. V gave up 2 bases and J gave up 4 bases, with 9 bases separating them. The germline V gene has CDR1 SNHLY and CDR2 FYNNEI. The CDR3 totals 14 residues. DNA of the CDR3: TGTGCCAGCAGTGAATGGGGTGAAAATCAGCCCCAGCATTTT. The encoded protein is CASSEWGENQPQHF.

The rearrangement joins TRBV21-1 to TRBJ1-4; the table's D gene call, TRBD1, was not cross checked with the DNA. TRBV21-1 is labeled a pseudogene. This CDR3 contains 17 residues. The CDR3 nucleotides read TGTGCCAGCAGCAAAGAACCGAGGACAGGGGGCCGAGAAAAACTGTTTTTT. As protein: CASSKEPRTGGREKLFF.

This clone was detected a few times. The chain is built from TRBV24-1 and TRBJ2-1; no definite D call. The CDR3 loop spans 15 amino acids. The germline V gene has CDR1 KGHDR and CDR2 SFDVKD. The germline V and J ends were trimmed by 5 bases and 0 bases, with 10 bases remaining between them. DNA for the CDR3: TGTGCCACCAGTGGAGGCCAGAGCTCCTACAATGAGCAGTTCTTC. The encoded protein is CATSGGQSSYNEQFF.

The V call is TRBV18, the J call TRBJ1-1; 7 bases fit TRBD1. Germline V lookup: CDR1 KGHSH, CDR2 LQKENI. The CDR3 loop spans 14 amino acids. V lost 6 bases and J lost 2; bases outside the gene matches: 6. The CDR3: CASSLRDSNTEAFF. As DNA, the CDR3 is TGTGCCAGCTCCCTCCGGGACAGCAACACTGAAGCTTTCTTT.

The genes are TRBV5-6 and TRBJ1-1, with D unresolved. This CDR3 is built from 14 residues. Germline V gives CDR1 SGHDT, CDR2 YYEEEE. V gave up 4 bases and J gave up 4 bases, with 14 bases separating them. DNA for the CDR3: TGTGCCAGCAGCCCGTTTATGAAGACCACTGAAGCTTTCTTT. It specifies CASSPFMKTTEAFF.

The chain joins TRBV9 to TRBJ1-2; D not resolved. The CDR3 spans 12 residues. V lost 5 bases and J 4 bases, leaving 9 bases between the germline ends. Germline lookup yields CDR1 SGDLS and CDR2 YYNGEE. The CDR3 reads CASRRDAYGYTF. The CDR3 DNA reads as TGTGCCAGCAGGCGAGACGCCTATGGCTACACCTTC.

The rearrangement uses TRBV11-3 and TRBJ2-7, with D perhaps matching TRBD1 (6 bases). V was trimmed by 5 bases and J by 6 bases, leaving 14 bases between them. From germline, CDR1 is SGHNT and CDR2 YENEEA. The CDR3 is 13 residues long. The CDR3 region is CASSTYTGTEQYF. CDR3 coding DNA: TGTGCCAGCAGCACATACACAGGGACCGAGCAGTACTTC.

The CDR3 DNA follows: TGTGCCAGCTCTACATGGAACACTGAAGCTTTCTTT. It translates to CASSTWNTEAFF. The chain uses TRBV7-9 and TRBJ1-1, with D uncertain. V was shortened by 8 bases and J by 1 base, with 8 bases between the two germline ends. CDR1 is SEHNR and CDR2 is FQNEAQ in the germline V gene (reference sequence). The CDR3 contains 12 residues.

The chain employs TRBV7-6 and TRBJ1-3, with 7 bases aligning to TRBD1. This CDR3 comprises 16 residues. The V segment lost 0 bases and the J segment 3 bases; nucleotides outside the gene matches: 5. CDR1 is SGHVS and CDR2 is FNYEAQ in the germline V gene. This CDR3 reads CASSLAAGGSGNTIYF. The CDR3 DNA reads TGTGCCAGCAGCTTAGCAGCAGGGGGGAGTGGAAACACCATATATTTT. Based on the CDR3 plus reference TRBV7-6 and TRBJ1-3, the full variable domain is GAGVSQSPRYKVTKRGQDVALRCDPISGHVSLYWYRQALGQGPEFLTYFNYEAQQDKSGLPNDRFSAERPEGSISTLTIQRTEQRDSAMYRCASSLAAGGSGNTIYFGEGSWLTVV.

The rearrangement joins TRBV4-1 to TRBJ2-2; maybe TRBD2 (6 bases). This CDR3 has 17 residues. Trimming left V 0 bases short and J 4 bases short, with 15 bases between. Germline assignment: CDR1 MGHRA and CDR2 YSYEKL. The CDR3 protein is CASSQEDLALVTGELFF. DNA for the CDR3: TGCGCCAGCAGCCAAGAGGACCTAGCGCTTGTCACCGGGGAGCTGTTTTTT.